The subject of this entry is one T cell receptor beta chain. The antigen remains unidentified. Clones were sequenced by immunoSEQ multiplex PCR, and TCRdb holds only the in-frame ones, with some missing. Of about 94,000 clones in the sample, roughly 84% were seen once. This record belongs to a study of Ad26.COV2.S vaccination and SARS-CoV-2 variants. Germline V CDR1 and CDR2: MNHEY, SVGAGI. V dropped 10 bases and J dropped 7; count of bases not matched to a gene: 13. The CDR3 extends over 15 amino acids. General study points: After vaccination, substantial breadth of spike-specific CD8+ and CD4+ responses was reported.

The rearrangement links TRBV6-5 to TRBJ2-7; 13 positions match TRBD2. The TCR was taken from a human donor who had recovered from COVID-19. The specimen was peripheral blood, collected after recovery from COVID-19. The CDR3 nucleotides read TGTGCCACTTTACTAAGACTAGCGGGAGGACCTGAGCAGTACTTC. Translating gives CATLLRLAGGPEQYF.